This T cell receptor beta chain was profiled in a study of CXCR4 blockade with PD-1 therapy in pancreatic cancer. V lost 4 bases, J lost 4 bases, and 8 bases stayed unmatched. This CDR3 contains 16 residues. Germline loops: CDR1 MNHGY, CDR2 SAAAGT. Findings and caveats of the study: More frequent amino acid clones had more nucleotide rearrangements, suggesting convergent selection. Without paired alpha-beta data, shared specificity of dominant clones is unconfirmed.

Comment on this clone: The antigen is unknown.

Only in-frame clones appear in the TCRdb table, and some are missing; sequencing was by immunoSEQ multiplex PCR. Of some 1,200 clones in the sample, 38% were seen once. No neoadjuvant therapy was given before resection to the patients supplying these archived tumor blocks. The clonotype was recovered from a human donor with pancreatic ductal adenocarcinoma. The chain has TRBV6-8 and TRBJ2-2; 8 bases line up with TRBD2. The sequenced sample consisted of tumor tissue. CDR3 in DNA: TGTGCCAGCAGTTCTATTAGCGGGGCCGCCACCGGGGAGCTGTTTTTT. Protein sequence: CASSSISGAATGELFF.